Given below is one TCR beta chain in context. This CDR3 region has 13 residues. This record comes from a study of blood T cell repertoires in COVID-19. Original processing methods: Cell counts per sample came from amplifying reference gene primers. Using immunoSEQ multiplex PCR, the repertoire was profiled, and TCRdb retains in-frame clones only, with some absent. V, J and clone size are those of that table, while D and trimming were read from the DNA. The sample lists roughly 230,000 clones, roughly 84% occurring once. Material for sequencing was PBMCs or T cells enriched from blood (not recorded which). The sequence was obtained from a woman between 45 and 65 years old who had been exposed to COVID-19. The chain recombines TRBV21-1 with TRBJ1-1; the table's TRBD1 call for D was not verified on the DNA. TRBV21-1 is described as a pseudogene. CDR3 protein: CASLGQKNTEAFF. The DNA for the CDR3 is TGTGCCAGTCTGGGACAGAAAAACACTGAAGCTTTCTTT.